Here is one T cell receptor beta chain with its context. Its antigen is currently unknown. The data stem from a study of cytomegalovirus exposure and HLA in healthy donors. Study-wide results and limits: As a later analysis revealed, the rate of TCR association differed by HLA locus, with DRB1 most and HLA-C fewest. In a later analysis, the majority of CMV-associated beta chains seemingly showed HLA restriction.

Use of 60 Vbeta and 13 Jbeta primers characterized the PCR. Using immunoSEQ multiplex PCR, the repertoire was profiled, and TCRdb retains in-frame clones only, with some absent. The table includes about 220,000 clones, 65% to 75% detected once. Germline V gene sequence: CDR1 SNHLY, CDR2 FYNNEI. The CDR3 runs 15 residues. V was trimmed by 6 bases and J by 3 bases, leaving 18 bases between them. The clonotype comes from a woman aged 25 to 39 in good health and CMV-seronegative. Sequenced material: PBMCs. This chain joins TRBV2 and TRBJ2-7; possibly TRBD1 for D (5 bases). The CDR3 spells CASRSGRQNLYEQYF. DNA for the CDR3: TGTGCCAGCAGGTCAGGGCGACAGAACCTCTACGAGCAGTACTTC.